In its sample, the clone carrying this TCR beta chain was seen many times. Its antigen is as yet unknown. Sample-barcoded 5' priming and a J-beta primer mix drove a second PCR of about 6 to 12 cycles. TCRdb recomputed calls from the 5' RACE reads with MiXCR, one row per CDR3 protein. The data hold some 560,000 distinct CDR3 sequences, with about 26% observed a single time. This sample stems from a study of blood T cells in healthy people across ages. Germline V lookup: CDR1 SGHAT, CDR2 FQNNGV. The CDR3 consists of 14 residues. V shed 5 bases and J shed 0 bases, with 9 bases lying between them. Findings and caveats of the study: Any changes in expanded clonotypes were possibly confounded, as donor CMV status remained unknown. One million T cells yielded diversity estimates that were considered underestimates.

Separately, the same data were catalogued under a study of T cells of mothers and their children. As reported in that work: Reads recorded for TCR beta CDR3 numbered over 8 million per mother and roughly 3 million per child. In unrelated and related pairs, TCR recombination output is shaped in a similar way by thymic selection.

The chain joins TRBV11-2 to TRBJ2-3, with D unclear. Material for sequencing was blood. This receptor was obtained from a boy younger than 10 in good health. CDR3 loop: CASSPQRSTDTQYF. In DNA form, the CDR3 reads TGTGCCAGCAGCCCCCAGCGAAGCACAGATACGCAGTATTTT. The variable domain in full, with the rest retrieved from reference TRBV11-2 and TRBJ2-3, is EAGVAQSPRYKIIEKRQSVAFWCNPISGHATLYWYQQILGQGPKLLIQFQNNGVVDDSQLPKDRFSAERLKGVDSTLKIQPAKLEDSAVYLCASSPQRSTDTQYFGPGTRLTVL.